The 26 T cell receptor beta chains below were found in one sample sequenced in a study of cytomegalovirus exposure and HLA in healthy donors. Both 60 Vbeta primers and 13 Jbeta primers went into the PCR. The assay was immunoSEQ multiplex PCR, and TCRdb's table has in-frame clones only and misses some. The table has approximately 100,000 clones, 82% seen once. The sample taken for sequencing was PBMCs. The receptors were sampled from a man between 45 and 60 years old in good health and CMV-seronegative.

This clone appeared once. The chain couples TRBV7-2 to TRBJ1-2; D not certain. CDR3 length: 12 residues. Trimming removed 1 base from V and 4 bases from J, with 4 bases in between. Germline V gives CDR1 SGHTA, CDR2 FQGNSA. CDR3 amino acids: CASSLEAYGYTF. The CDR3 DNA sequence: TGTGCCAGCAGCTTAGAAGCCTATGGCTACACCTTC.

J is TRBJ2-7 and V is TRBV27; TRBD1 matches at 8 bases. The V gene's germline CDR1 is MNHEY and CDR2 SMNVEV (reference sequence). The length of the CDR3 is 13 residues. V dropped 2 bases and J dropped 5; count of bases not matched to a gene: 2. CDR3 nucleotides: TGTGCCAGCAGTTTAAGGACAGGGCACGAGCAGTACTTC. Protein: CASSLRTGHEQYF.

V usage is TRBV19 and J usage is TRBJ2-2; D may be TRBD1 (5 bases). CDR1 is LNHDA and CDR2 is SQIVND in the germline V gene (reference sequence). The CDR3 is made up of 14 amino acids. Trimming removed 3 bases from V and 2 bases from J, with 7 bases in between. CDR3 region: CASSIQGNTGELFF. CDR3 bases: TGTGCCAGTAGTATCCAGGGCAACACCGGGGAGCTGTTTTTT.

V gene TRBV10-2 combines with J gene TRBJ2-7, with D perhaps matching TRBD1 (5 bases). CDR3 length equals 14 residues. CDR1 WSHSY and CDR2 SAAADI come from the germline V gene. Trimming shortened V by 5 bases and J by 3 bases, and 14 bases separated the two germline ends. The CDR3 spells CASSKTGPHYEQYV. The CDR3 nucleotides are TGCGCCAGCAGTAAAACAGGACCGCACTACGAGCAGTACGTC.

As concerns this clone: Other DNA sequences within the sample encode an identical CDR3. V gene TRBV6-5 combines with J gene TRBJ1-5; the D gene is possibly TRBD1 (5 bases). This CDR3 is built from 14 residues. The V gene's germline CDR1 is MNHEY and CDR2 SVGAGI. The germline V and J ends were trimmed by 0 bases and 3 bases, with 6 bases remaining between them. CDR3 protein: CASSYSGVNQPQHF. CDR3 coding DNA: TGTGCCAGCAGTTACTCAGGGGTCAATCAGCCCCAGCATTTT.

DNA for the CDR3: TGTGCCAGCAGACCTCCGGGGAGGGGGAGCACTGAAGCTTTCTTT. As protein: CASRPPGRGSTEAFF. The chain employs TRBV6-6 and TRBJ1-1; D is perhaps TRBD1 (6 bases). There are 15 residues in the CDR3. V lost 6 bases and J lost 4, with 18 bases in between. Germline CDR1 is MNHNY and CDR2 is SVGAGI (reference sequence).

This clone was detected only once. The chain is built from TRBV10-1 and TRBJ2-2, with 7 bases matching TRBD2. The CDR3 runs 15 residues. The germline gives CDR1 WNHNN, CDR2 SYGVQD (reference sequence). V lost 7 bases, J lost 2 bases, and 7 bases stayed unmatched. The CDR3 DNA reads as TGCGCCAGCACGGGAGGAGCAAGAAACACCGGGGAGCTGTTTTTT. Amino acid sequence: CASTGGARNTGELFF.

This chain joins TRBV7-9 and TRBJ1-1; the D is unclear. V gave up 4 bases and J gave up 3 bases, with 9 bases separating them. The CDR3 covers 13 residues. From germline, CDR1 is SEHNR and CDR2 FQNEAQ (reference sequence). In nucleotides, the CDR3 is TGTGCCAGCAGCTCCCCCCAGGACACTGAAGCTTTCTTT. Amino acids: CASSSPQDTEAFF.

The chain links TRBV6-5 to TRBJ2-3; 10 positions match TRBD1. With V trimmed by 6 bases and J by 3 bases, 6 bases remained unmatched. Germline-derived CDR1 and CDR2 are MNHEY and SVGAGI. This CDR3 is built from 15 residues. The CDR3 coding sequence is TGTGCCAGCAGACTCCGGGACAGGGGTACAGATACGCAGTATTTT. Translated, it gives CASRLRDRGTDTQYF.

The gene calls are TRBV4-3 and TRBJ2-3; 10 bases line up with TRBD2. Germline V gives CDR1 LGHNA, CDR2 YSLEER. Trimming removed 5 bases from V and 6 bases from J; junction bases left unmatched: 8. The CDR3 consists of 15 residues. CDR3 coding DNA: TGCGCCAGCAGCAGCCCAGCGGGGGGGCCGGATACGCAGTATTTT. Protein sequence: CASSSPAGGPDTQYF.

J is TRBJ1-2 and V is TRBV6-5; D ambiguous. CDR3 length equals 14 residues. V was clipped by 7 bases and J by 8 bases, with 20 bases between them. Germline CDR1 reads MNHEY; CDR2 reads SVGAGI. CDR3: CASTSPFQGSGYTF. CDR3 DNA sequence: TGTGCCAGCACCTCCCCATTCCAAGGGAGCGGCTACACCTTC.

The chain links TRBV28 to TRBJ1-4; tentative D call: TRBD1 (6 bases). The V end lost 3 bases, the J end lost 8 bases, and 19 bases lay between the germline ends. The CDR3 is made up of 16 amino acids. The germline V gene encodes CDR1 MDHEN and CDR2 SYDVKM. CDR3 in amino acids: CASSFVGGGLREKLFF. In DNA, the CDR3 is TGTGCCAGCAGTTTTGTTGGGGGGGGGCTGAGAGAAAAACTGTTTTTT.

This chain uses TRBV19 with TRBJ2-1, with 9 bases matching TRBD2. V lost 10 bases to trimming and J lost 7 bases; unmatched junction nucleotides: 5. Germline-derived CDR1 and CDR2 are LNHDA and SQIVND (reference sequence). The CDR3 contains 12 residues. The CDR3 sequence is CATGGGGNEQFF. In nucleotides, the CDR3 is TGTGCCACCGGCGGGGGGGGAAATGAGCAGTTCTTC.

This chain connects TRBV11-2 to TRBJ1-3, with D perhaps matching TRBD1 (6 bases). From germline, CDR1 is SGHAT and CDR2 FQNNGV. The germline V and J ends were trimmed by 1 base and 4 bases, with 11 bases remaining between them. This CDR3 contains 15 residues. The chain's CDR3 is CASSLGPGAGNTIYF. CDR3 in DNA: TGTGCCAGCAGCTTAGGCCCAGGGGCGGGAAACACCATATATTTT.

CDR3 sequence: CALGLGAGETQYF. CDR3 nucleotides: TGTGCCTTGGGCCTGGGCGCTGGGGAGACCCAGTACTTC. This sequence joins TRBV30 and TRBJ2-5; no reliable D call. The V and J ends lost 7 bases and 5 bases respectively, with 17 bases between them. The CDR3 is 13 residues long. CDR1 and CDR2 (germline): GTSNPN, SVGIG (reference sequence).

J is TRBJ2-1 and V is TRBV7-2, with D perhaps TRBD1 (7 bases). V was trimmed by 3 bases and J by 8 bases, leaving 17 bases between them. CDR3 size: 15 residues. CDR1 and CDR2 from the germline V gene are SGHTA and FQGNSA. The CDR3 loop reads CASSFDRDFKHEQFF. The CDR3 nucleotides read TGTGCCAGCAGCTTCGACAGGGACTTTAAGCATGAGCAGTTCTTC.

Written as DNA, the CDR3 is TGTGCCAGCAGCTTAGAAGGGACTAGCGGGGGCGAGCAGTTCTTC. As protein: CASSLEGTSGGEQFF. The chain uses TRBV11-3 and TRBJ2-1; 14 nucleotides match TRBD2. Germline CDR1 SGHNT, CDR2 YENEEA. The CDR3 extends over 15 amino acids. Losses at the gene ends were 0 bases for V and 10 bases for J; bases not matched to a gene: 2. The full variable domain, completed using reference TRBV11-3 and TRBJ2-1, is EAGVVQSPRYKIIEKKQPVAFWCNPISGHNTLYWYLQNLGQGPELLIRYENEEAVDDSQLPKDRFSAERLKGVDSTLKIQPAELGDSAVYLCASSLEGTSGGEQFFGPGTRLTVL.

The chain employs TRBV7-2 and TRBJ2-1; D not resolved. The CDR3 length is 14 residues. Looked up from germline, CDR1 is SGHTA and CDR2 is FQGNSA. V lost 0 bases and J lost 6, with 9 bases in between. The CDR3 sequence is CASSLAGLLNEQFF. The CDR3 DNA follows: TGTGCCAGCAGCTTAGCGGGCCTACTCAATGAGCAGTTCTTC.

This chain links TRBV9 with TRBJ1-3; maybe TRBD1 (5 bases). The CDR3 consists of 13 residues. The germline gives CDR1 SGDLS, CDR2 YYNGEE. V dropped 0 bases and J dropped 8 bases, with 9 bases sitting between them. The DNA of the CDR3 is TGTGCCAGCAGCGTAGCGGGGGAAGACACCATATATTTT. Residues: CASSVAGEDTIYF.

The chain's CDR3 is CASSNRVAADGYTF. The DNA for the CDR3 is TGTGCCAGCAGCAACAGGGTCGCGGCTGACGGCTACACCTTC. This chain connects TRBV6-5 to TRBJ1-2; possible D gene TRBD1, 6 bases. V was clipped by 6 bases and J by 8 bases, with 19 bases between them. Germline CDR1 MNHEY, CDR2 SVGAGI. The CDR3 contains 14 residues.

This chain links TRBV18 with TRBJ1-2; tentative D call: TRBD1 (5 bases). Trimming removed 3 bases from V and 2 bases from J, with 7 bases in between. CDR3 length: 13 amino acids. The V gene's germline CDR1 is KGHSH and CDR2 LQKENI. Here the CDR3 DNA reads TGTGCCAGCTCACCCCAGGGAAACTATGGCTACACCTTC. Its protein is CASSPQGNYGYTF.

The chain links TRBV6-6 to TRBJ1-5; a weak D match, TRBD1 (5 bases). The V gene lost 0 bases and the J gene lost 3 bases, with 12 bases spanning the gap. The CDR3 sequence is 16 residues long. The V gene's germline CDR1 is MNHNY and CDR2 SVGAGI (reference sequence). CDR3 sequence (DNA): TGTGCCAGCAGTTACTCAGCTCGGGGGTACAATCAGCCCCAGCATTTT. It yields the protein CASSYSARGYNQPQHF.

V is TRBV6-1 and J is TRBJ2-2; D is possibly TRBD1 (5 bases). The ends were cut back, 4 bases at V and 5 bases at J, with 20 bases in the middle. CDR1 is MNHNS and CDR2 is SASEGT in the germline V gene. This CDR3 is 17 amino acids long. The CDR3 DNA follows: TGTGCCAGCAGTGCCGAGCCGGCAGGGTGGGATACCGGGGAGCTGTTTTTT. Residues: CASSAEPAGWDTGELFF.

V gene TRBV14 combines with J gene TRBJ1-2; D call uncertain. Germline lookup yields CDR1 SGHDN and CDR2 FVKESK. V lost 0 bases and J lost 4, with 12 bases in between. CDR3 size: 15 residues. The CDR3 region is CASSQDGAGSYGYTF. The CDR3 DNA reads TGTGCCAGCAGCCAAGACGGCGCGGGAAGCTATGGCTACACCTTC.

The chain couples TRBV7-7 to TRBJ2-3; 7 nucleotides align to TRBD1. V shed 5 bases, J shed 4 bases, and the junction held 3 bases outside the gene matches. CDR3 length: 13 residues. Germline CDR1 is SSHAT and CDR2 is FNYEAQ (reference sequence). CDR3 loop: CASSPQGADTQYF. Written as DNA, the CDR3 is TGTGCCAGCAGCCCCCAGGGGGCAGATACGCAGTATTTT.

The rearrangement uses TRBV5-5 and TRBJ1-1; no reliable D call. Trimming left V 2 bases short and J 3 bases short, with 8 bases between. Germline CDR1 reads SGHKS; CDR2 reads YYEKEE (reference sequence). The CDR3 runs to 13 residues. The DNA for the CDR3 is TGTGCCAGCAGCTTTTCGACTTACACTGAAGCTTTCTTT. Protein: CASSFSTYTEAFF. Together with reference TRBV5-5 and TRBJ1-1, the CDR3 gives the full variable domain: DAGVTQSPTHLIKTRGQQVTLRCSPISGHKSVSWYQQVLGQGPQFIFQYYEKEERGRGNFPDRFSARQFPNYSSELNVNALLLGDSALYLCASSFSTYTEAFFGQGTRLTVV.